What follows are 21 T cell receptor beta chains derived from one specimen sequenced in a study of blood T cell repertoires in COVID-19. Method: immunoSEQ multiplex PCR; TCRdb's copy keeps in-frame clones and lacks some. The sample consists of approximately 110,000 clones, over 70% of them appearing once. Sequences were obtained from peripheral blood. The receptors here all came from a human donor in a cohort sampled during active or convalescent COVID-19.

This clone was detected only once. The J gene is TRBJ2-3, the V gene TRBV28; no firm D call. The V gene's germline CDR1 is MDHEN and CDR2 SYDVKM. The CDR3 runs to 12 residues. V was trimmed by 6 bases and J by 4 bases, leaving 8 bases between them. Written as DNA, the CDR3 is TGTGCCAGCAGAATCACAGCAGATACGCAGTATTTT. Translation gives CASRITADTQYF.

The CDR3: CASSDLTVINTEAFF. CDR3 DNA: TGTGCCAGCAGCGATCTAACGGTCATCAACACTGAAGCTTTCTTT. The chain employs TRBV27 and TRBJ1-1; D not certain. Per the germline V gene, CDR1 is MNHEY and CDR2 is SMNVEV (reference sequence). The CDR3 spans 15 residues. Between the trimmed V and J ends, which lost 6 bases and 2 bases, there was a span of 16 bases.

This clone was recorded a few times. This chain joins TRBV9 and TRBJ1-1; 7 bases are shared with TRBD1. After removal of 2 bases from V and 5 bases from J, the junction contained 6 bases not matched to a gene. CDR3 length: 14 residues. The germline gives CDR1 SGDLS, CDR2 YYNGEE. In DNA form, the CDR3 reads TGTGCCAGCAGCGTGGGGACAGTGGGGACTGAAGCTTTCTTT. Protein: CASSVGTVGTEAFF.

The rearrangement links TRBV4-1 to TRBJ2-2, with TRBD2 matching over 11 bases. Germline CDR1 is MGHRA and CDR2 is YSYEKL. J gave up 7 bases and V 2 bases, and 6 bases lay outside the gene matches. This CDR3 comprises 16 residues. DNA of the CDR3: TGCGCCAGCAGCCAAATAGCGGGAGGGCCTGTCGGGGAGCTGTTTTTT. Its protein is CASSQIAGGPVGELFF.

The chain couples TRBV4-1 to TRBJ2-5; TRBD2 is a possible D gene (6 bases). The CDR3 spans 15 residues. Deletions cut 1 base from V and 5 bases from J, with 14 bases between. Germline V CDR1 and CDR2: MGHRA, YSYEKL. Here the CDR3 reads CASSQVYVAGETQYF. CDR3 nucleotides: TGCGCCAGCAGCCAAGTCTACGTGGCGGGGGAGACCCAGTACTTC.

The chain joins TRBV7-3 to TRBJ2-2; D gene unclear. Looked up from germline, CDR1 is SGHTA and CDR2 is FQGTGA. V was cut by 2 bases and J by 5 bases, with 6 bases left in between. The CDR3 is 13 amino acids. The CDR3 sequence: CASSLPVTGELFF. The CDR3 DNA is TGTGCCAGCAGCTTACCGGTTACCGGGGAGCTGTTTTTT.

This clone has only a few counts. V gene TRBV5-5 combines with J gene TRBJ1-2, with D possibly being TRBD1 (5 bases). V lost 2 bases and J lost 8, with 13 bases in between. Germline V gene sequence: CDR1 SGHKS, CDR2 YYEKEE (reference sequence). The CDR3 is 13 amino acids. This CDR3 is CASSLSRDQGYTF. The CDR3 bases are TGTGCCAGCAGCTTAAGCAGGGATCAAGGCTACACCTTC. Looking up the rest from reference TRBV5-5 and TRBJ1-2 gives the full variable domain: DAGVTQSPTHLIKTRGQQVTLRCSPISGHKSVSWYQQVLGQGPQFIFQYYEKEERGRGNFPDRFSARQFPNYSSELNVNALLLGDSALYLCASSLSRDQGYTFGSGTRLTVV.

This clone was detected only a few times. This sequence joins TRBV2 and TRBJ2-3, with 14 bases aligning to TRBD2. With 6 bases clipped from V and 5 bases from J, the junction kept 7 bases outside the gene matches. Per germline, CDR1 SNHLY and CDR2 FYNNEI. The CDR3 is 16 residues long. The CDR3 protein is CASRKGLAGGEDTQYF. The CDR3 region has the DNA TGTGCCAGCAGGAAAGGACTAGCGGGAGGTGAAGATACGCAGTATTTT.

V is TRBV4-3 and J is TRBJ2-2; 11 positions match TRBD1. CDR3 length: 19 residues. V lost 0 bases, J lost 3 bases, and 9 bases stayed unmatched. The germline V gene encodes CDR1 LGHNA and CDR2 YSLEER. The CDR3 loop reads CASSQDGGQGAVYTGELFF. CDR3 in DNA: TGCGCCAGCAGCCAAGATGGAGGACAGGGGGCCGTGTACACCGGGGAGCTGTTTTTT.

The chain combines TRBV30 with TRBJ2-1; 8 nucleotides agree with TRBD2. This CDR3 spans 13 amino acids. V lost 4 bases and J lost 4; bases outside the gene matches: 3. Germline CDR1 and CDR2: GTSNPN and SVGIG (reference sequence). The CDR3 DNA reads as TGTGCCTGGAACAGCGGGAGTTACAATGAGCAGTTCTTC. Translation gives CAWNSGSYNEQFF. Full variable domain (remainder filled in from reference TRBV30 and TRBJ2-1): SQTIHQWPATLVQPVGSPLSLECTVEGTSNPNLYWYRQAAGRGLQLLFYSVGIGQISSEVPQNLSASRPQDRQFILSSKKLLLSDSGFYLCAWNSGSYNEQFFGPGTRLTVL.

This rearrangement joins TRBV27 to TRBJ1-4; 9 bases map to TRBD1. The CDR3 sequence is 16 residues long. Germline V gene lookup returns CDR1 MNHEY and CDR2 SMNVEV (reference sequence). V gave up 6 bases and J gave up 0 bases; unmatched junction bases: 5. CDR3 amino acids: CASRRTGDSTNEKLFF. The CDR3 DNA follows: TGTGCCAGCAGGAGGACAGGGGATTCAACTAATGAAAAACTGTTTTTT.

This rearrangement joins TRBV28 to TRBJ2-1, with a possible D match to TRBD2 (6 bases). Per germline, CDR1 MDHEN and CDR2 SYDVKM. This CDR3 has 13 residues. V dropped 3 bases and J dropped 7 bases, with 10 bases sitting between them. The CDR3 bases are TGTGCCAGCAGTTTTAGACTAGATAATGAGCAGTTCTTC. Its protein product is CASSFRLDNEQFF.

The genes are TRBV10-3 and TRBJ2-3; 12 bases are shared with TRBD2. V shed 7 bases and J 0 bases; nucleotides not matched to a gene: 26. Germline-derived CDR1 and CDR2 are ENHRY and SYGVKD. CDR3 length: 23 amino acids. CDR3 coding DNA: TGTGCCATCATCCGATTAGGGTGGCAGCCCGGGACTAGCGGGCGTTCTAGCACAGATACGCAGTATTTT. Encoded protein: CAIIRLGWQPGTSGRSSTDTQYF.

The V gene is TRBV7-3, the J gene TRBJ1-1, with D maybe TRBD1 (5 bases). The V gene lost 2 bases and the J gene lost 5 bases, with 12 bases spanning the gap. The CDR3 runs to 14 residues. The germline CDR1 and CDR2 sequences are SGHTA and FQGTGA. The CDR3 DNA follows: TGTGCCAGCAGCTTAGGTAGGGGATGGACTGAAGCTTTCTTT. Translation: CASSLGRGWTEAFF.

The rearrangement joins TRBV6-5 to TRBJ1-3; weak D call: TRBD1 (5 bases). Per germline, CDR1 MNHEY and CDR2 SVGAGI. The CDR3 spans 12 residues. Trimming cost V 6 bases and J 3 bases, with 6 bases left between them. This CDR3 reads CASRDSGNTIYF. CDR3 DNA: TGTGCCAGCAGAGACAGTGGAAACACCATATATTTT.

J is TRBJ2-2 and V is TRBV18; TRBD2 matches at 10 bases. Germline lookup yields CDR1 KGHSH and CDR2 LQKENI. V lost 0 bases to trimming and J lost 7 bases; unmatched junction nucleotides: 11. The CDR3 is made up of 18 amino acids. The CDR3 loop reads CASSPPWLAGDVGGELFF. The CDR3 nucleotides are TGTGCCAGCTCACCACCCTGGCTAGCGGGAGATGTTGGCGGGGAGCTGTTTTTT.

This rearrangement joins TRBV18 to TRBJ1-6; TRBD1 matches 10 bases. The J segment lost 9 bases and the V segment lost 2 bases, leaving 4 bases of the junction unmatched. This CDR3 region has 15 residues. CDR1 is KGHSH, CDR2 LQKENI, per germline. The CDR3 nucleotides read TGTGCCAGCTCACCAGCAGGACAGGGGGTTTCACCCCTCCACTTT. Translating gives CASSPAGQGVSPLHF.

The chain couples TRBV6-1 to TRBJ1-5; 10 bases fit TRBD1. There are 20 residues in the CDR3. V gave up 2 bases and J gave up 7 bases; unmatched junction bases: 20. In germline, CDR1 is MNHNS, CDR2 SASEGT. The CDR3 is CASSEKTTGLGQGMRQPQHF. The CDR3 region has the DNA TGTGCCAGCAGTGAAAAAACTACTGGCTTGGGACAGGGGATGAGGCAGCCCCAGCATTTT.

The chain uses TRBV9 and TRBJ2-7, with TRBD2 matching over 11 bases. The trim removed 4 bases at V and 5 bases at J, leaving 8 bases unmatched. The CDR3 loop spans 15 amino acids. Germline V gene lookup returns CDR1 SGDLS and CDR2 YYNGEE. The DNA for the CDR3 is TGTGCCAGCAGCCGAAGGCTAGCGGGAGGTGACGAGCAGTACTTC. This sequence encodes CASSRRLAGGDEQYF.

The CDR3 here is CASSQTDRGRPGELFF. In DNA, the CDR3 is TGCGCCAGCAGCCAAACGGACAGGGGGCGCCCCGGGGAGCTGTTTTTT. The chain employs TRBV5-1 and TRBJ2-2; 11 bases line up with TRBD1. The CDR3 runs 16 residues. The germline V gene has CDR1 SGHRS and CDR2 YFSETQ. V trimming: 4 bases; J trimming: 6 bases; junction bases outside the gene matches: 8.

This sequence joins TRBV19 and TRBJ2-3, with D possibly TRBD1 on 5 matching bases. V lost 5 bases to trimming and J lost 4 bases, with 16 bases between them. This CDR3 contains 15 residues. In germline, CDR1 is LNHDA, CDR2 SQIVND (reference sequence). The CDR3 region is CASSPDSVRADTQYF. In nucleotides, the CDR3 is TGTGCCAGTAGTCCCGACAGTGTTCGCGCAGATACGCAGTATTTT.